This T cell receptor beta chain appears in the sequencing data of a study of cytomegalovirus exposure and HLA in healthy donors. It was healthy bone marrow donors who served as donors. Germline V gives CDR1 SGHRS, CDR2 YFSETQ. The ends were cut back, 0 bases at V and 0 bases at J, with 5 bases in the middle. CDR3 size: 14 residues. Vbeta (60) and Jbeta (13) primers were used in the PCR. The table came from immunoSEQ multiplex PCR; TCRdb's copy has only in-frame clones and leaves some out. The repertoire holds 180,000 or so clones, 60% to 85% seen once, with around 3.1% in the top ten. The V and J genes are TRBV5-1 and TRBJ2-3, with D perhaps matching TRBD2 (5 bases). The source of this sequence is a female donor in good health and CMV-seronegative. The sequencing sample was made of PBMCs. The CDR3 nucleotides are TGCGCCAGCAGCTTGGCGGGGAGCACAGATACGCAGTATTTT. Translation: CASSLAGSTDTQYF.